The rows below give T cell receptor beta chains drawn from one sample of a study of blood T cells in healthy people across ages. TCRdb processed the 5' RACE reads anew with MiXCR; each CDR3 protein has one entry. The table records 1.5 million to 2 million distinct CDR3 sequences, roughly 27% of them present only once. Sequences were obtained from blood. These receptors all come from a woman in her 30s in good health. CDR3s include the opening cysteine and the closing phenylalanine or tryptophan. The D gene is left open where the match is weak.

TRBJ1-2	TRBV27	.	CASSHEARALRGYTF
TRBJ2-4	TRBV5-5	.	CASSLRQSNIQYF
TRBJ1-2	TRBV3-1	.	CASSQDGSAGYTF
TRBJ2-5	TRBV9	TRBD2	CASTPGGTSGIKDEQYF
TRBJ2-5	TRBV7-9	TRBD2	CASGRVGQETQYF
TRBJ2-1	TRBV20-1	.	CSARGASLSYNEQFF
TRBJ2-3	TRBV6-6	.	CASSALPEGGTDTQYF
TRBJ2-7	TRBV5-5	.	CASSLEQGRPYEQYF
TRBJ1-2	TRBV7-2	TRBD1	CASSLKGQVGYTF
TRBJ1-2	TRBV12-3/TRBV12-4	TRBD1	CASSTGGYGYTF
TRBJ1-4	TRBV4-1	TRBD1	CASSQDRGTVSATNEKLFF
TRBJ1-2	TRBV20-1	.	CSAEDKPYGYTF
TRBJ1-2	TRBV7-2	TRBD1	CASSPSWTGGNGYTF
TRBJ2-1	TRBV10-3	TRBD2	CAISRTSAYNEQFF
TRBJ2-1	TRBV20-1	TRBD2	CSARDWLAGGESEQFF
TRBJ2-1	TRBV29-1	.	CSVHPGRQNNEQFF
TRBJ2-1	TRBV5-1	TRBD2	CASKRSAGFEQFF
TRBJ1-5	TRBV3-1	.	CASSPWGDNQPQHF
.	TRBV5-1	TRBD2	CASSATGLAYNEQYF
TRBJ2-6	TRBV12-3/TRBV12-4	.	CASRTGPGANVLTF
TRBJ2-3	TRBV5-1	TRBD2	CASSLNGLGVSDTQYF
TRBJ1-6	TRBV7-2	.	CASSLTRDGRGSPLHF
TRBJ2-1	TRBV7-6	TRBD2	CASSLLAGGPDEQFF
TRBJ1-2	TRBV11-2	.	CASSSGRTSGGYTF